This TCR beta chain stems from a study of blood T cell repertoires in COVID-19. About the study: PBMCs, B-cell-depleted T cells, or T cells provided the cDNA or gDNA that made up the material.

Using immunoSEQ multiplex PCR, the repertoire was profiled, and TCRdb retains in-frame clones only, with some absent. The sample holds fewer than 150,000 clones, around 86% seen once. The sample consisted of peripheral blood. The TCR comes from a human donor in a cohort sampled during active COVID-19.

Written as DNA, the CDR3 is TGTGCCAGCAGTCAGGTCTCCTACGAGCAGTACTTC. This codes for CASSQVSYEQYF. V is TRBV27 and J is TRBJ2-7; D gene uncertain. The CDR3 is made up of 12 amino acids. Germline V gene data show CDR1 as MNHEY and CDR2 as SMNVEV (reference sequence). V lost 5 bases and J 0 bases, leaving 5 bases between the germline ends.